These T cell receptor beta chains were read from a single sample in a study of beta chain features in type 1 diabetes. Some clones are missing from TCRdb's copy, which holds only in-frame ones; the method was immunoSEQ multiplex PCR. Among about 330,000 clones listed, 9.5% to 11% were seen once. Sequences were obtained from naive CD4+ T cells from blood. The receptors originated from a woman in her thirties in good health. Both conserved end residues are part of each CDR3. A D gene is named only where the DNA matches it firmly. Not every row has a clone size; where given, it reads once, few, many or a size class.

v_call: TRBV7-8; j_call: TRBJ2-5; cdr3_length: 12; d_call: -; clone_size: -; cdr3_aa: CASSPRRETQYF; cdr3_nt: TGTGCCAGCAGCCCCCGTCGGGAGACCCAGTACTTC
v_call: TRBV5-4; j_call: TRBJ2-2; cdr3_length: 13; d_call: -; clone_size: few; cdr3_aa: CASSTENTGELFF; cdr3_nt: TGTGCCAGCAGCACTGAGAACACCGGGGAGCTGTTTTTT
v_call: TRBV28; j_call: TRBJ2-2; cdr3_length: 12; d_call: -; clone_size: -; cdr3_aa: CASSQFGGELFF; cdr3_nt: TGTGCCAGCAGTCAATTCGGCGGGGAGCTGTTTTTT
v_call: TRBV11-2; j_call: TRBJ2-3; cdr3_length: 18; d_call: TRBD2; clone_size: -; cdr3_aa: CASSLDSLAGVGTDTQYF; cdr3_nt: TGTGCCAGCAGCTTAGATTCACTAGCGGGAGTTGGGACAGATACGCAGTATTTT
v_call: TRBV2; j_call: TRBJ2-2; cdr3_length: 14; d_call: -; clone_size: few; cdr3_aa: CASKRTANTGELFF; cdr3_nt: TGTGCCAGCAAACGGACAGCAAACACCGGGGAGCTGTTTTTT
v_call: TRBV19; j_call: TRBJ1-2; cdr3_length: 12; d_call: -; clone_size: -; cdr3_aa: CASSSRNNGYTF; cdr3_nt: TGTGCCAGTAGCTCGAGGAATAATGGCTACACCTTC
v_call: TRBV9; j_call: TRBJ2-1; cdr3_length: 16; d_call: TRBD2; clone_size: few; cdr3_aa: CASSYGTSGSENEQFF; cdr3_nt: TGTGCCAGCAGCTACGGGACTAGCGGGAGCGAGAATGAGCAGTTCTTC
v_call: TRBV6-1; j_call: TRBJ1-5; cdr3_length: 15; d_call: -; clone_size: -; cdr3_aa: CASSGRGLSNQPQHF; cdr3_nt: TGTGCCAGCAGTGGAAGGGGACTCAGCAATCAGCCCCAGCATTTT
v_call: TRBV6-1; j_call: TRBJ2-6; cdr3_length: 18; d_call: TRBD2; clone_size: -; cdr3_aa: CASSDGTSGSAGANVLTF; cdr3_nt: TGTGCCAGCAGTGACGGGACTAGCGGGAGTGCTGGGGCCAACGTCCTGACTTTC
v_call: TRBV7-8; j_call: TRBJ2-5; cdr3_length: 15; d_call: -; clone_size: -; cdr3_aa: CASSLLAGPQETQYF; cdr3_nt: TGTGCCAGCAGCTTACTGGCGGGTCCCCAAGAGACCCAGTACTTC
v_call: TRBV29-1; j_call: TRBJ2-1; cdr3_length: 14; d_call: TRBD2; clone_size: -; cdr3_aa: CSVLGLAGYNEQFF; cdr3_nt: TGCAGCGTTCTCGGACTAGCGGGCTACAATGAGCAGTTCTTC
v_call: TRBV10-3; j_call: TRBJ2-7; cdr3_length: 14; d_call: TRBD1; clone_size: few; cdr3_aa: CAISPTGSSYEQYF; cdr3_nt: TGTGCCATCAGTCCGACAGGGAGCTCCTACGAGCAGTACTTC
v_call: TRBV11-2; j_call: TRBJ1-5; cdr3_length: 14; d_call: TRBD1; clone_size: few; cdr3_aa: CASSADRGGQPQHF; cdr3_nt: TGTGCCAGCAGCGCAGACAGGGGAGGTCAGCCCCAGCATTTT
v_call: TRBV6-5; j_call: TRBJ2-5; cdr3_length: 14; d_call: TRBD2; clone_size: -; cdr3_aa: CASSVGGGGETQYF; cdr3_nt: TGTGCCAGCAGTGTCGGGGGGGGAGGGGAGACCCAGTACTTC
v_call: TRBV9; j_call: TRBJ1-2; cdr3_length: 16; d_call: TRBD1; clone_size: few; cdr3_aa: CASSTQPDRGSHGYTF; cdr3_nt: TGTGCCAGCAGCACTCAACCCGACAGGGGCTCGCATGGCTACACCTTC
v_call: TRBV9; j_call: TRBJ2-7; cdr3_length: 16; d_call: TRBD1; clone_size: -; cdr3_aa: CASSPAGTGGIYEQYF; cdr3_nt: TGTGCCAGCAGCCCCGCCGGGACAGGGGGCATTTACGAGCAGTACTTC
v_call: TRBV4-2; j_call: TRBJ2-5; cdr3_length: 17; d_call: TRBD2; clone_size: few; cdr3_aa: CASSQGGAGGGKETQYF; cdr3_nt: TGTGCCAGCAGCCAAGGGGGAGCGGGAGGAGGGAAGGAGACCCAGTACTTC
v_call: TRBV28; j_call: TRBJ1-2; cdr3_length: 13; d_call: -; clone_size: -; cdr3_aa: CASSLLPGDGYTF; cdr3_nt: TGTGCCAGCAGTTTATTGCCAGGGGATGGCTACACCTTC
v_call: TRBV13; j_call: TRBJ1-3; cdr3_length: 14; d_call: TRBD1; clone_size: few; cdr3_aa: CASSLRQGGNTIYF; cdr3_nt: TGTGCCAGCAGCCTCCGACAGGGAGGAAACACCATATATTTT
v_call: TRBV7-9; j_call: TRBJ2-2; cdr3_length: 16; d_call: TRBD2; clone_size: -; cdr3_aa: CASSLGSGRQGGELFF; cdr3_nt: TGTGCCAGCAGCTTAGGGAGCGGGAGACAAGGCGGGGAGCTGTTTTTT
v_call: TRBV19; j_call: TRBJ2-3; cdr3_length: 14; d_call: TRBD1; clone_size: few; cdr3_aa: CATKRQGNTDTQYF; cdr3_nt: TGTGCCACCAAAAGACAGGGAAACACAGATACGCAGTATTTT
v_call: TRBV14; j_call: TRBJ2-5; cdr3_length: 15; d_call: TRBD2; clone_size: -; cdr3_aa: CASSLPGLVGETQYF; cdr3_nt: TGTGCCAGCAGCCTACCGGGACTAGTTGGGGAGACCCAGTACTTC
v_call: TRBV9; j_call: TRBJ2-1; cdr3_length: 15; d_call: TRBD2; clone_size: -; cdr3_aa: CASSSGGRRYNEQFF; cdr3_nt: TGTGCCAGCAGCTCTGGCGGGAGACGTTACAATGAGCAGTTCTTC
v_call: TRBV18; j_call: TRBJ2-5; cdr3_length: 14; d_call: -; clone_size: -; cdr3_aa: CASSLRLGPETQYF; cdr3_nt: TGTGCCAGCTCACTCCGACTAGGGCCCGAGACCCAGTACTTC
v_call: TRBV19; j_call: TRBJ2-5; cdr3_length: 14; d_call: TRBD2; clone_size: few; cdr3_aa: CASRREGAGETQYF; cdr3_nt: TGTGCCAGTCGCCGGGAGGGAGCGGGAGAGACCCAGTACTTC
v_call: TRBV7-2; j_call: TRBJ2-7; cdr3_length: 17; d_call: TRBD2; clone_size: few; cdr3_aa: CASSFGTSGSLGYEQYF; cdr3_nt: TGTGCCAGCAGCTTCGGCACTAGCGGGAGTTTGGGCTACGAGCAGTACTTC
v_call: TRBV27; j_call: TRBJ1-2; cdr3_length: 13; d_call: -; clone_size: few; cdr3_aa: CASSSGDNYGYTF; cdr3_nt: TGTGCCAGCAGTTCGGGGGATAACTATGGCTACACCTTC
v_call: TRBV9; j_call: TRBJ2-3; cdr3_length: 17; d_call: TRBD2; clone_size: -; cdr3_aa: CASSVGTSGTFTDTQYF; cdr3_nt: TGTGCCAGCAGCGTCGGGACTAGCGGAACCTTCACAGATACGCAGTATTTT
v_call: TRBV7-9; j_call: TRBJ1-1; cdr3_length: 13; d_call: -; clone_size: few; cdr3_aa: CASSFSMNTEAFF; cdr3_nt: TGTGCCAGCAGCTTTTCAATGAACACTGAAGCTTTCTTT
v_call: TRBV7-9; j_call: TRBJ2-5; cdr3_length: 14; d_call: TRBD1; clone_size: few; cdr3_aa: CASSLTGGGETQYF; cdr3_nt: TGTGCCAGCAGCTTAACAGGGGGCGGGGAGACCCAGTACTTC
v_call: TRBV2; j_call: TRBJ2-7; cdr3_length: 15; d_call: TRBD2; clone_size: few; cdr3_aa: CASSRREEDSYEQYF; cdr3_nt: TGTGCCAGCAGTCGGCGGGAGGAGGATTCCTACGAGCAGTACTTC
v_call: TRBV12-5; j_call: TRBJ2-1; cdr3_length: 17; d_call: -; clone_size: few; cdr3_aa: CASGFSTGTTSYNEQFF; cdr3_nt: TGTGCTAGTGGTTTCTCGACCGGGACAACCTCCTACAATGAGCAGTTCTTC
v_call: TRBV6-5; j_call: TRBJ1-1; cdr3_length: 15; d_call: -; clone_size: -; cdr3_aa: CASVLRPQMNTEAFF; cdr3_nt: TGTGCCAGCGTACTTAGACCACAGATGAACACTGAAGCTTTCTTT
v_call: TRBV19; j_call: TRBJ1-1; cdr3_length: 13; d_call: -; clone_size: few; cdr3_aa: CASKTGLNTEAFF; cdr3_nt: TGTGCCAGTAAAACAGGACTGAACACTGAAGCTTTCTTT
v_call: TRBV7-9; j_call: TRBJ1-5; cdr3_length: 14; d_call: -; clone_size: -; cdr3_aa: CASSLQGLSQPQHF; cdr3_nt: TGTGCCAGCAGCTTACAGGGGTTGAGTCAGCCCCAGCATTTT
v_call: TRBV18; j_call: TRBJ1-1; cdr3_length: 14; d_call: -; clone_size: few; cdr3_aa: CASSLGMMNTEAFF; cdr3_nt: TGTGCCAGCTCACTCGGGATGATGAACACTGAAGCTTTCTTT
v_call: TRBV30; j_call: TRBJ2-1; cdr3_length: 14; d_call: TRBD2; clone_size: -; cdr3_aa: CAWSEAGVVNEQFF; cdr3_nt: TGTGCCTGGAGTGAAGCGGGAGTGGTTAATGAGCAGTTCTTC
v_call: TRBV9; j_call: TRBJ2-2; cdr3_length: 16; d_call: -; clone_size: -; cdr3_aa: CASSVTWAPNTGELFF; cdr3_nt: TGTGCCAGCAGCGTTACGTGGGCACCGAACACCGGGGAGCTGTTTTTT
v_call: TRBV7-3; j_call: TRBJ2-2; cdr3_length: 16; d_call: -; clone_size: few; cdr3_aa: CASSPRGGVGTGELFF; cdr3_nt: TGTGCCAGCAGCCCTAGGGGGGGAGTGGGCACCGGGGAGCTGTTTTTT
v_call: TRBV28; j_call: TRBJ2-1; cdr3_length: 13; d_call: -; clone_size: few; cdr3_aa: CASNGPHRGEQFF; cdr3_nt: TGTGCCAGCAACGGACCCCATAGGGGTGAGCAGTTCTTC
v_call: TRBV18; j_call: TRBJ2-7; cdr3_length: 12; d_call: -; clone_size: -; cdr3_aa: CASSQTNYEQYF; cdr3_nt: TGTGCCAGCTCACAGACTAACTACGAGCAGTACTTC
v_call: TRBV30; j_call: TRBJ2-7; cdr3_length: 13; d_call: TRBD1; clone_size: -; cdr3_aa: CAWNPGTGDEQYF; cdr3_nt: TGTGCCTGGAATCCCGGGACAGGGGACGAGCAGTACTTC
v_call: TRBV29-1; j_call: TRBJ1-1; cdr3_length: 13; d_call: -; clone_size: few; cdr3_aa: CSVSGKMNTEAFF; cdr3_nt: TGCAGCGTTTCCGGGAAAATGAACACTGAAGCTTTCTTT
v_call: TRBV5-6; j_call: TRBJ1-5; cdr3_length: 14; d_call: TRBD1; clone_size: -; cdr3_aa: CASTIGQGNQPQHF; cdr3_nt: TGTGCCAGCACCATAGGACAGGGCAATCAGCCCCAGCATTTT
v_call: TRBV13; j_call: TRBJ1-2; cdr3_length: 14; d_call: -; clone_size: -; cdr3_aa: CASSFRDSNYGYTF; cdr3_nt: TGTGCCAGCAGCTTTCGGGATTCAAACTATGGCTACACCTTC
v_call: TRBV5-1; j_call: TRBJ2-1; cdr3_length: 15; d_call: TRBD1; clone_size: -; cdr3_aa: CASSSDRASYNEQFF; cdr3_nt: TGCGCCAGCAGCTCGGACAGGGCGTCCTACAATGAGCAGTTCTTC
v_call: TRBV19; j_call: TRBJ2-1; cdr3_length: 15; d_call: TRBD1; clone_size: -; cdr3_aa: CASSRDREIYNEQFF; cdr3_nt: TGTGCCAGTAGTAGGGACAGGGAGATCTACAATGAGCAGTTCTTC
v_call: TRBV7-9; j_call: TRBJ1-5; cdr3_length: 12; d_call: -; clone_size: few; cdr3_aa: CASSRDQGRQHF; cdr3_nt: TGTGCCAGCAGCCGAGACCAGGGTCGCCAGCATTTT
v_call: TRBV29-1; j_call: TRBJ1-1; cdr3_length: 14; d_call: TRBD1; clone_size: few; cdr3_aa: CSVARTGANTEAFF; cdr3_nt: TGCAGCGTGGCCAGGACAGGGGCGAACACTGAAGCTTTCTTT
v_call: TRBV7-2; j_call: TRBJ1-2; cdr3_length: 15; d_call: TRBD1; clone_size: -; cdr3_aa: CASSLRDRGGYGYTF; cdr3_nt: TGTGCCAGCAGCTTAAGGGACAGAGGCGGGTATGGCTACACCTTC
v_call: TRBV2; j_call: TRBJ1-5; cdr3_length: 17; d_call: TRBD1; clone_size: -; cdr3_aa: CASTRDHQGAYNQPQHF; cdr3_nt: TGTGCCAGCACTCGTGATCATCAGGGGGCTTACAATCAGCCCCAGCATTTT
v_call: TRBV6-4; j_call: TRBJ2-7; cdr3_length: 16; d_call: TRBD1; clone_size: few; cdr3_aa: CASSMTGESGAYEQYF; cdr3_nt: TGTGCCAGCAGTATGACAGGGGAGTCGGGGGCCTACGAGCAGTACTTC